This TCR beta chain was identified during a study of shared clonotypes between healthy human individuals. The germline V gene has CDR1 SGHRS and CDR2 YFSETQ. Trimming cost V 1 base and J 5 bases; bases outside gene matches: 8. This CDR3 spans 15 amino acids. The repertoire was sequenced with immunoSEQ multiplex PCR; TCRdb's copy has only in-frame clones and lacks some. The top ten hold 1.5% of the sample, which has around 1 million clones, 70% to 85% seen once. Whole-study findings and limits: Naive CD4 clonotype sharing across a few donors was approximately 5%.

Comments on this clone: The antigen remains undetermined.

Every contributor of samples was a Caucasian grown-up residing in Nashville, Tennessee. This clonotype was obtained from a man aged 18 to 35 in good health. The chain has TRBV5-1 and TRBJ1-1; TRBD1 aligns across 7 bases. Input material: memory CD4+ T cells sorted from blood. The subset: CD45RA-negative fraction. This CDR3 is CASSLTGVVGTEAFF. CDR3 DNA sequence: TGCGCCAGCAGCTTGACAGGGGTTGTGGGGACTGAAGCTTTCTTT.